The TCR beta chain described here comes from a study of T cell repertoires in cytomegalovirus infection. Study at large: Both CMV infection and a matching HLA type were indicated by public TCR beta signatures. Study-level points and caveats: People with CMV and the relevant HLA were identified by cumulative public TCR beta family frequency.

This clonotype was counted many times. The antigen is not known. TCRdb recomputed calls from the reads with MiXCR, one row per CDR3 protein. The sample shows over 200,000 distinct CDR3 sequences, roughly 13% of them seen only once. The CDR3 length is 15 residues. From germline, CDR1 is SGHAT and CDR2 FQNNGV. Germline trimming cut 4 bases from V and 2 bases from J; bases unmatched to any gene: 6. This sequence originates from a human donor in good health (CMV status not recorded). Some clones in this sample may be carry-over from other donors' samples. The specimen sequenced was PBMCs. The chain couples TRBV11-2 to TRBJ2-7; 9 nucleotides match TRBD1. The CDR3 nucleotides read TGTGCCAGCAGCTCCCGGGGACAGGGACCCTACGAGCAGTACTTC. Protein sequence: CASSSRGQGPYEQYF.